One TCR beta chain is described in this entry. This clonotype was observed a single time. The clone's antigen remains unknown. Per-base quality was not reported, and no clone a single base away is much larger than it. One read alone is weak evidence. Libraries were made using 5' RACE. The sequencer was an Illumina HiSeq 2000. A universal primer binding site was added through template switching, and the final cDNA carried a unique molecular identifier so that TCR cDNA molecules could be counted accurately. Specific primers in the conserved constant-segment region were used to synthesize first-strand cDNA for TCR alpha and beta chains. To control for contamination, each cDNA library was double barcoded with a SMART-Mk sample barcode plus Illumina barcodes. TruSeq adapter sequences along with Illumina sample barcodes were introduced in two successive PCR steps. TCR alpha and beta cDNA libraries were sequenced on the Illumina HiSeq platform with custom primers. On the study's bioinformatics: Unique molecular identifiers were extracted from raw reads with MiGEC, and CDR3 positions were determined with MiXCR. For each individual, recombination models were inferred using an EM algorithm with the repgenHMM and IGoR tools. The tcR package in R was used for shared clonotype analysis, with sharing normalized by the product of cloneset sizes. To study raw recombination without the effects of thymic and clonal selection, out-of-frame nonproductive sequences were analyzed. The raw public data were reprocessed by TCRdb itself: fastp quality trimming at Q25, MiXCR clonotype calling, in-frame beta chains only. Here each entry gathers all rows of one CDR3 protein and keeps the most common genes and DNA. It is TCRdb's table, rather than the study itself, that gives the V and J calls and clone size. This sample comprises roughly 200,000 distinct CDR3 sequences, about 16% of them detected only once. The top ten constitute around two fifths of the sample.

Every donor was a healthy Caucasian. Three pairs of female monozygotic twins, all aged about 18 to 29 years, made up the twin cohort. Positive isolation kits from Invitrogen were used to isolate the CD4+ and CD8+ T cell populations. The data belong to a study of identical twins (dated by TCRdb to 2016 to 2018). About the investigation overall: The study deep-sequenced TCR alpha and beta repertoires from monozygotic twins, unrelated adults of various ages and cord blood to test whether fetal clonotypes persist. Replicate twin experiments were performed at different times using different library preparation protocols to rule out contamination.

The paper as a whole reports these results and caveats: Because the same donors could not be followed over many years, the conclusions depended on cross-sectional statistical analysis. Fewer insertions were carried by abundant cord blood beta clonotypes; a weaker similar trend was observed in young adult naive repertoires, while no such trend was observed in memory repertoires. Invariant T cells such as MAIT and iNKT could partly confound zero-insertion analyses, though diverse VJ usage argued against this for most clonotypes. Excess twin sharing in beta out-of-frame sequences was weaker because fewer shared sequences lowered the signal-to-noise ratio. Out-of-frame TCR alpha sharing in monozygotic twins was systematically underestimated by recombination models, whereas sharing between unrelated individuals was in agreement with the recombination models. Compared with coincidental sharing between unrelated individuals, out-of-frame TCR alpha sequences shared between twins had an excess of sequences with low generation probability.

The CDR3 covers 14 residues, taking in both the cysteine and the phenylalanine. Only the CDR3 portion is preserved as DNA: 42 bases, with reading frame beginning at the first base. CDR1 and CDR2 were assigned from the germline V gene as SGHVS and FQNEAQ. Trimming removed 5 bases from V and 6 bases from J, leaving 17 bases between the germline ends. The same sample was also studied in work on T cells expressing NK-cell markers. As described in the second report: About eight donors provided sorted CD3+CD56+NKG2C+, CD3+CD56+NKG2C- and CD3+CD56-NKG2C+ T-cell subsets, whose TCR beta-chain repertoires were profiled. Of the eight sequenced donors, seven were found to be HCMV-seropositive and one was found to be HCMV-seronegative. In several experiments an anti-gammadeltaTCR antibody was added to restrict sorting to alphabetaTCR-expressing T cells. In more than 5 donors, the dominant CD3+CD56+NKG2C+ clonotypes ranked among the top 10 CD8+ clonotypes, making up about 1.0-8% of CD8+ T cells. Those dominant clonotypes were again the most abundant among CD3+CD56-NKG2C+ cells in a few donors, at about 25-60.1%. It remained unclear whether the expanded NKG2C-expressing T cell clones were specific for HCMV antigens. The eight sequenced donors were randomly selected healthy volunteers, three men and five women. A commercial ELISA kit detecting HCMV-specific IgG in serum was used to determine HCMV serostatus. Reads were demultiplexed and grouped by UMI with MIGEC, and clonotypes were assembled and quantified with MiTCR. To remove erroneous sequences, TCR cDNA sequences were retained only when supported by two or more reads. Downstream repertoire analysis used the tcR package, and clonotypes were matched across fractions by CDR3 nucleotide sequence plus V segment. VDJmatch was used to annotate antigen specificity against VDJdb, with one amino acid substitution allowed in CDR3.

Recombination connected TRBV7-8 to TRBJ2-7, and the D gene may be TRBD2, 6 bases matching. The sequenced sample was CD8+ T cells sorted from blood. The clonotype originates from a woman younger than 35 in good health. The DNA sequence reads TGTGCCAGCAGCCATCGCGGGGCGGGTGCCGAGCAGTACTTC. Protein translation: CASSHRGAGAEQYF.